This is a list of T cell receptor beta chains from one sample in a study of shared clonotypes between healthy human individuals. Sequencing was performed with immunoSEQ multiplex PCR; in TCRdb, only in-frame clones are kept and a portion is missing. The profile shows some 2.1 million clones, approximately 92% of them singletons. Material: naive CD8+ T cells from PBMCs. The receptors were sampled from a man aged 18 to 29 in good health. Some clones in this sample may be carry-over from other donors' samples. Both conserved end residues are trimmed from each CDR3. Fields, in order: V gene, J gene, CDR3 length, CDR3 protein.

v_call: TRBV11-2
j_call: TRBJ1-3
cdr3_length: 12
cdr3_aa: ASSFPFSGNTIY

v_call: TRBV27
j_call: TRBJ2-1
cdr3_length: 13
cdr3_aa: ASSSPWASYNEQF

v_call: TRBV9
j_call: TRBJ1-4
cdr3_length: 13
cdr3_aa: ASSAGTGGIEKLF

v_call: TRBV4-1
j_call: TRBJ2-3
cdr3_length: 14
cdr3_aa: ASSPRTGNPPTTQY

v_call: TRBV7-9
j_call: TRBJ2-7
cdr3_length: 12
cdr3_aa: ASSPGITPYEQY

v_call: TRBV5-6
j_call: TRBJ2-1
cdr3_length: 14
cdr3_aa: ASSFGGTSRVNEQF

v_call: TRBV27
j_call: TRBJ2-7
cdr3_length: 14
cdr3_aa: ASSLYASGSSYEQY

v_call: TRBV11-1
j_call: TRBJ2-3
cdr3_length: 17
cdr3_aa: ASRGTGTSGGLSTDTQY

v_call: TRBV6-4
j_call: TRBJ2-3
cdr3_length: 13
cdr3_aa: ASSVKAGGTDTQY

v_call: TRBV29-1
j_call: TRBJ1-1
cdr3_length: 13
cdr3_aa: SVEDLGRAYTEAF

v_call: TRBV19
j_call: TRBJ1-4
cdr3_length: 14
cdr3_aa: ASSPVRGSTNEKLF

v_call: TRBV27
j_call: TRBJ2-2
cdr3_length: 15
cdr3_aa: ASALPTLAGDPGELF

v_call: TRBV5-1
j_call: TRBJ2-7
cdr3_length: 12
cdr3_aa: ASSLLTDSYEQY

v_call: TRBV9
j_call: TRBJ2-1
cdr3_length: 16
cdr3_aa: ASSVGGDRGLSYNEQF

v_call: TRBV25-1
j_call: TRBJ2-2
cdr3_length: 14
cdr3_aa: ASSGDQGRGTGELF

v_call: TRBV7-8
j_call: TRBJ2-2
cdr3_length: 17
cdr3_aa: ASSLASAGTGMITGELF

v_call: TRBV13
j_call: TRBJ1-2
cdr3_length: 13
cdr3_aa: ASSPPEAVVYGYT

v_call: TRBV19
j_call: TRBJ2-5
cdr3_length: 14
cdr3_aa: ASRDGGPEGQETQY